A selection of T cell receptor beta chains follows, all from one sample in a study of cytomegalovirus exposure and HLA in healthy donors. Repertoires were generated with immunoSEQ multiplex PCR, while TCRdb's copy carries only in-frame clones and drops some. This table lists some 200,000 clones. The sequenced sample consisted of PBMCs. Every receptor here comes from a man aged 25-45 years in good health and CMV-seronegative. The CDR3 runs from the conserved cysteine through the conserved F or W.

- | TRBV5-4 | CASSLGVGGAYEQYF
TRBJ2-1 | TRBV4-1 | CASSHRDRGFHEQFF
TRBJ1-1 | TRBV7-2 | CASKGDKNTEAFF
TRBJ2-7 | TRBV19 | CASSRPGTKSYEQYF
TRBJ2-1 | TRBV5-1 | CASSLENHPGRVSYNEQFF
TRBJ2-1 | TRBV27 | CASSFRDRAFNEQFF
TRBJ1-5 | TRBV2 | CASSQQGQPQHF
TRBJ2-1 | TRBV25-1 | CASSLYNEQFF
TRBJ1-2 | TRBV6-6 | CASSYSTGYGYTF
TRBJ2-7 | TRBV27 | CASSKTGTSYEQYF
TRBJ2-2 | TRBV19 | CASRVDRGSYPNTGELFF
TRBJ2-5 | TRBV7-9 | CASSLSRESGETQYF
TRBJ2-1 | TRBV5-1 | CASSSALGGVVSYNEQFF
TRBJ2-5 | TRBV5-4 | CASSLVSGRTGPQETQYF
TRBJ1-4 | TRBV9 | CASSVGGQNEKLFF
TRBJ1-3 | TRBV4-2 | CASSQPGTSGNTIYF
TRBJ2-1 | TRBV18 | CASSPPSGGTLYEQFF
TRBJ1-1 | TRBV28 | CASRRGTGAAEAFF
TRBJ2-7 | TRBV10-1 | CASSESKDRSYEQYF
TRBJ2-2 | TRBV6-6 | CASTPTGNTGELLF
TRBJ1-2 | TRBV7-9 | CASSSELPGTGYGYTF
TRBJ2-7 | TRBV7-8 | CASSFGTGFSYEQYF
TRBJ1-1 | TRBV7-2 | CASSPHVNTEAFF
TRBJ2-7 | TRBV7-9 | CASSHHSMGRRSYEQYF
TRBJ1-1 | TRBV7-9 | CASSRQGANTEAFF
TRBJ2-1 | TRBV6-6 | CASSYTRNEQFF
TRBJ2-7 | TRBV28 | CASSLGGEREFYF
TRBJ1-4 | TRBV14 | CASSQALGQGNEKLFF
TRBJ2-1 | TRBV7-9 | CASSLVGTSGRLGNEQFF
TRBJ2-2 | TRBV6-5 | CASSPFGPGELFF
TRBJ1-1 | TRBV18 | CASSGGVQGFSEAFF
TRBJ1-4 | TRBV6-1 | CASSRRGTNEKLFF
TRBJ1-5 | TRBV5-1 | CASSSGTGANQPQHF
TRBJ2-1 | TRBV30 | CAWNGLLAYNEQFF
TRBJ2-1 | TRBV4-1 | CASSQPRERSYNEQFF
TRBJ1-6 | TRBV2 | CASRAQAVENSPLHF
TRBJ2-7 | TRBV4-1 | CASSQIGQGPSSYEQYF
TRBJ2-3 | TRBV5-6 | CASSLGILTGKDTQYF
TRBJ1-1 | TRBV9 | CASSAFNTEAFF
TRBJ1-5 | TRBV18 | CASRQGGANQPQHF